This is a list of T cell receptor beta chains from one sample in a study of blood T cell repertoires in COVID-19. Some clones are missing from TCRdb's copy, which holds only in-frame ones; the method was immunoSEQ multiplex PCR. The table has tens of thousands of clones, over 60% seen once. The sequencing sample was made of peripheral blood. The source of these receptors is a woman of 80 years or more with acute or convalescent COVID-19. The CDR3 runs from the conserved cysteine through the conserved F or W. A D gene is named only where the DNA matches it firmly. Clone size is not always given. Where it is, it says once, few, many or a class for expanded clones.

j_call | d_call | clone_size | v_call | cdr3_aa | cdr3_nt
TRBJ1-6 | TRBD1 | many | TRBV7-8 | CASNSPGTDYNSPLHF | TGTGCCAGCAACTCCCCCGGGACAGATTATAATTCACCCCTCCACTTT
TRBJ2-2 | TRBD2 | - | TRBV4-3 | CASSREAGGDTGELFF | TGCGCCAGCAGCCGAGAAGCGGGAGGAGACACCGGGGAGCTGTTTTTT
TRBJ1-1 | TRBD1 | - | TRBV10-3 | CAIRAGQGDTEAFF | TGTGCCATCAGGGCGGGACAGGGTGACACTGAAGCTTTCTTT
TRBJ2-7 | TRBD1 | - | TRBV6-5 | CASSKTRGRDEQYF | TGTGCCAGCAGTAAGACCAGGGGGCGTGACGAGCAGTACTTC
TRBJ2-3 | - | - | TRBV27 | CASSPFPGSTDTQYF | TGTGCCAGCAGCCCCTTTCCAGGGAGCACAGATACGCAGTATTTT
TRBJ1-4 | - | - | TRBV5-5 | CASSSQSGAPEKLFF | TGTGCCAGCAGCTCCCAGTCAGGGGCCCCCGAAAAACTGTTTTTT
TRBJ1-4 | - | - | TRBV10-3 | CAISESMGSTNEKLFF | TGTGCCATCAGTGAGTCGATGGGCTCAACTAATGAAAAACTGTTTTTT
TRBJ2-7 | TRBD1 | - | TRBV7-9 | CASSLAGGEGSYEQYF | TGTGCCAGCAGCTTAGCAGGGGGCGAGGGCTCCTACGAGCAGTACTTC
TRBJ2-1 | TRBD2 | - | TRBV12-5 | CASGLAGPDNEQFF | TGTGCTAGTGGTCTAGCGGGGCCCGACAATGAGCAGTTCTTC
TRBJ2-7 | - | - | TRBV7-2 | CASSRQAARDEQYF | TGTGCCAGCAGCCGGCAAGCGGCCCGCGACGAGCAGTACTTC
TRBJ2-3 | TRBD2 | - | TRBV19 | CASSTLAGGTDTQYF | TGTGCCAGTAGTACCCTAGCGGGGGGCACAGATACGCAGTATTTT
TRBJ2-1 | TRBD2 | - | TRBV4-3 | CASSPSGRAYNEQFF | TGCGCCAGCAGCCCTAGCGGGAGGGCCTACAATGAGCAGTTCTTC
TRBJ1-5 | - | - | TRBV15 | CATSRDWTVGYQPQHF | TGTGCCACCAGCAGAGATTGGACAGTGGGCTATCAGCCCCAGCATTTT
TRBJ2-6 | - | - | TRBV6-5 | CASSRVPSGANVLTF | TGTGCCAGCAGCCGCGTGCCTTCCGGGGCCAACGTCCTGACTTTC
TRBJ2-7 | TRBD2 | - | TRBV3-1/TRBV3-2 | CASSQDRTSGYRYEQYF | TGTGCCAGCAGCCAAGATAGGACTAGCGGATACCGCTACGAGCAGTACTTC
TRBJ2-7 | TRBD1 | few | TRBV28 | CASSGGTGAGRYEQYF | TGTGCCAGCAGTGGTGGGACAGGGGCGGGGAGGTACGAGCAGTACTTC
TRBJ2-1 | - | - | TRBV4-3 | CASSQVGGSYNEQFF | TGCGCCAGCAGCCAAGTGGGAGGCTCCTACAATGAGCAGTTCTTC
TRBJ2-2 | TRBD2 | - | TRBV7-3 | CASSFGTSGNTGELFF | TGTGCCAGCAGCTTCGGGACTAGCGGGAACACCGGGGAGCTGTTTTTT
TRBJ2-5 | TRBD2 | once | TRBV7-2 | CASSPTSGGGETQYF | TGTGCCAGCAGCCCTACTAGCGGGGGGGGAGAGACCCAGTACTTC
TRBJ2-2 | - | - | TRBV30 | CAWSVPRQGTGELFF | TGTGCCTGGAGTGTACCTAGGCAAGGAACCGGGGAGCTGTTTTTT
TRBJ1-1 | TRBD1 | once | TRBV4-1 | CASSQDPGTGGRNTEAFF | TGCGCCAGCAGCCAAGACCCCGGGACAGGGGGCCGGAACACTGAAGCTTTCTTT
TRBJ2-7 | TRBD2 | - | TRBV5-1 | CASSGGTSPPYEQYF | TGCGCCAGCAGCGGGGGGACTAGCCCTCCCTACGAGCAGTACTTC
TRBJ1-3 | - | - | TRBV15 | CATSTGAGNTIYF | TGTGCCACCAGCACGGGGGCTGGAAACACCATATATTTT